The present T cell receptor (beta chain) was sequenced within a study of cytomegalovirus exposure and HLA in healthy donors. Looked up from germline, CDR1 is LNHNV and CDR2 is YYDKDF (reference sequence). Trimming removed 2 bases at V and 0 bases at J, with 4 bases between. The CDR3 runs to 13 residues. PCR involved 60 Vbeta and 13 Jbeta primers. Profiled with immunoSEQ multiplex PCR; TCRdb holds only in-frame clones, not every one. Among 150,000 to 200,000 clones, approximately 84% were seen once, and the ten largest hold around 1.4%. V is TRBV15 and J is TRBJ1-1, with D unresolved. This receptor was identified in a girl aged 5 to 17 in good health and CMV-seropositive. Source material: PBMCs. The CDR3: CATSRQVNTEAFF. DNA of the CDR3: TGTGCCACCAGCAGACAGGTGAACACTGAAGCTTTCTTT. Looking up the rest from reference TRBV15 and TRBJ1-1 gives the full variable domain: DAMVIQNPRYQVTQFGKPVTLSCSQTLNHNVMYWYQQKSSQAPKLLFHYYDKDFNNEADTPDNFQSRRPNTSFCFLDIRSPGLGDTAMYLCATSRQVNTEAFFGQGTRLTVV.